What follows are 27 T cell receptor beta chains derived from one specimen sequenced in a study of cytomegalovirus exposure and HLA in healthy donors. 60 Vbeta and 13 Jbeta primers were used in PCR. Using immunoSEQ multiplex PCR, the repertoire was profiled, and TCRdb retains in-frame clones only, with some absent. Seen here are under 250,000 clones, about 85% observed once, and the top ten hold roughly 10%. The sequenced material came from PBMCs. These receptors all come from a woman in her 50s in good health and CMV-seropositive.

The V and J genes are TRBV4-1 and TRBJ1-6; no definite D call. Trimming pared 1 base from V and 8 bases from J, leaving 15 bases between. The CDR3 covers 16 residues. In germline, CDR1 is MGHRA, CDR2 YSYEKL. The CDR3 loop reads CASSQARWSAHSPLHF. The CDR3 DNA reads TGCGCCAGCAGCCAAGCCCGCTGGAGCGCGCATTCACCCCTCCACTTT.

J is TRBJ1-3 and V is TRBV6-6; D ambiguous. CDR1 and CDR2 from the germline V gene are MNHNY and SVGAGI (reference sequence). The CDR3 runs 15 residues. V lost 2 bases to trimming and J lost 0 bases, with 8 bases between them. The DNA of the CDR3 is TGTGCCAGCAGTTACCAACAGAGCTCTGGAAACACCATATATTTT. It codes for CASSYQQSSGNTIYF.

This rearrangement joins TRBV19 to TRBJ2-7, with TRBD1 as a possible D gene (6 bases). V lost 2 bases to trimming and J lost 3 bases, with 20 bases between them. CDR1 is LNHDA and CDR2 is SQIVND in the germline V gene (reference sequence). CDR3 length: 17 amino acids. CDR3 DNA: TGTGCCAGTAGTATAAGTAGGGGACAATCTCGTATCTACGAGCAGTACTTC. This gives the protein CASSISRGQSRIYEQYF.

This sequence joins TRBV4-2 and TRBJ1-1; TRBD1 is a possible D gene (6 bases). V gave up 0 bases and J gave up 6 bases, with 11 bases separating them. The CDR3 totals 14 residues. Germline CDR1 LGHNA, CDR2 YNFKEQ. DNA for the CDR3: TGTGCCAGCAGCCAAGATCTCGGGGGGCCTGAAGCTTTCTTT. This encodes CASSQDLGGPEAFF.

CDR3 in DNA: TGTGCCAGCAGCCTATACGGACAGCCAAATCAGCCCCAGCATTTT. Translated: CASSLYGQPNQPQHF. V is TRBV7-2 and J is TRBJ1-5; maybe TRBD1 (6 bases). V was pared by 5 bases and J by 4 bases, with 15 bases between. The CDR3 extends over 15 amino acids. Germline CDR1 reads SGHTA; CDR2 reads FQGNSA.

The chain recombines TRBV11-2 with TRBJ1-1; weak D call: TRBD1 (5 bases). Trimming removed 3 bases from V and 3 bases from J, with 14 bases in between. The length of the CDR3 is 15 residues. Germline V gives CDR1 SGHAT, CDR2 FQNNGV. CDR3 amino acids: CASSFQGTGYTEAFF. For the CDR3, the DNA is TGTGCCAGCAGCTTCCAGGGTACAGGCTACACTGAAGCTTTCTTT.

The table lists this clone with a few counts. A read error may account for a junction end that differs from germline. This chain uses TRBV7-6 with TRBJ1-6; unclear D gene. The CDR3 runs 12 residues. Germline values: CDR1 SGHVS, CDR2 FNYEAQ. The CDR3, as DNA: TGTGCCAGCAGCTTCTTAGCGCAGCGTCTAATCTTT. Its translation is CASSFLAQRLIF.

This clone was detected only a few times. J is TRBJ2-1 and V is TRBV7-8, with TRBD2 identical over 13 bases. This CDR3 region has 17 residues. After removal of 4 bases from V and 4 bases from J, the junction contained 7 bases not matched to a gene. Germline assignment: CDR1 SGHVS and CDR2 FQNEAQ. The chain's CDR3 is CASSSLPTSGGYNEQFF. The DNA for the CDR3 is TGTGCCAGCAGCTCTCTACCGACTAGCGGGGGGTACAATGAGCAGTTCTTC.

The rearrangement links TRBV30 to TRBJ2-3; D gene unclear. Trimming left V 4 bases short and J 2 bases short, with 10 bases between. The CDR3 runs 13 residues. Germline CDR1 GTSNPN, CDR2 SVGIG (reference sequence). In DNA, the CDR3 is TGTGCCTGGACACTTGTGCTCACAGATACGCAGTATTTT. Translating it yields CAWTLVLTDTQYF.

The genes are TRBV21-1 and TRBJ1-5. TRBV21-1 is a pseudogene. The CDR3 totals 16 residues. The CDR3 DNA is TGTGCCAGCAGCCCCCGATTGCGGGGAGCAAATCAGCCCCAGCATTTT. Amino acid sequence: CASSPRLRGANQPQHF.

This clone was observed a few times. The V and J genes are TRBV10-3 and TRBJ1-2; 7 nucleotides match TRBD1. Germline V CDR1 and CDR2: ENHRY, SYGVKD. This CDR3 comprises 13 residues. The junction had 1 base not matched to a gene; V was cut back by 3 bases and J by 3 bases. The CDR3: CAISEGTDYGYTF. The CDR3 DNA follows: TGTGCCATCAGTGAAGGGACAGACTATGGCTACACCTTC.

The genes are TRBV5-1 and TRBJ2-7; D uncertain. The CDR3 spans 14 residues. Per germline, CDR1 SGHRS and CDR2 YFSETQ. The V end was cut by 0 bases, the J end by 5 bases, with 12 bases between. Here the CDR3 DNA reads TGCGCCAGCAGCTTGGGTGGCCCCGAGGACGAGCAGTACTTC. It encodes CASSLGGPEDEQYF.

The chain joins TRBV6-1 to TRBJ1-2; TRBD1 agrees at 7 bases. The germline V gene has CDR1 MNHNS and CDR2 SASEGT. Trimming cost V 0 bases and J 5 bases; bases outside gene matches: 6. The CDR3 consists of 15 residues. The CDR3 spells CASSEAETGYYGYTF. The CDR3 region has the DNA TGTGCCAGCAGTGAAGCGGAGACAGGGTATTATGGCTACACCTTC.

As to this clone: In the same sample, other DNA sequences code for this CDR3. The chain employs TRBV11-2 and TRBJ1-2, with 7 bases lining up with TRBD1. CDR3 length: 12 amino acids. Germline-derived CDR1 and CDR2 are SGHAT and FQNNGV. V lost 2 bases, J lost 6 bases, and 0 bases stayed unmatched. CDR3 protein: CASSLTGDGYTF. The CDR3 DNA reads as TGTGCCAGCAGCTTAACAGGGGATGGCTACACCTTC.

The chain uses TRBV9 and TRBJ1-2; no firm D call. CDR1 SGDLS and CDR2 YYNGEE come from the germline V gene. CDR3 length equals 14 residues. The V end lost 4 bases, the J end lost 0 bases, and 10 bases lay between the germline ends. CDR3 residues: CASSPTPSNYGYTF. The CDR3 nucleotides are TGTGCCAGCAGCCCAACACCTTCTAACTATGGCTACACCTTC. The variable domain in full, with the rest retrieved from reference TRBV9 and TRBJ1-2, is DSGVTQTPKHLITATGQRVTLRCSPRSGDLSVYWYQQSLDQGLQFLIQYYNGEERAKGNILERFSAQQFPDLHSELNLSSLELGDSALYFCASSPTPSNYGYTFGSGTRLTVV.

The chain links TRBV19 to TRBJ1-3; D remains unclear. Germline V CDR1 and CDR2: LNHDA, SQIVND (reference sequence). Trimming removed 6 bases at V and 6 bases at J, with 21 bases between. This CDR3 is built from 16 residues. The DNA for the CDR3 is TGTGCCAGTAGCCTTCCCCTTACGGCGGCTGAAAACACCATATATTTT. Encoded protein: CASSLPLTAAENTIYF.

This clone was seen only once. V and J are TRBV9 and TRBJ2-7; D remains ambiguous. This CDR3 comprises 14 residues. Germline CDR1 and CDR2: SGDLS and YYNGEE. The V end was cut by 0 bases, the J end by 1 base, with 8 bases between. In DNA, the CDR3 is TGTGCCAGCAGCGTAGCTACAGAGTCCTACGAGCAGTACTTC. Amino acids: CASSVATESYEQYF.

This chain joins TRBV11-2 and TRBJ1-3; D unresolved. CDR3 length equals 18 residues. The germline CDR1 and CDR2 sequences are SGHAT and FQNNGV. V lost 0 bases and J 0 bases, leaving 15 bases between the germline ends. CDR3 region: CASSLDTFRPSSGNTIYF. The CDR3 nucleotides are TGTGCCAGCAGCTTAGATACCTTCCGCCCGAGCTCTGGAAACACCATATATTTT.

This clone was found once. The chain uses TRBV15 and TRBJ1-2, with a tentative D call TRBD1 (5 bases). Trimming left V 1 base short and J 3 bases short, with 12 bases between. The germline gives CDR1 LNHNV, CDR2 YYDKDF (reference sequence). This CDR3 region has 15 residues. In nucleotides, the CDR3 is TGTGCCACCAGCAGAGTGGGCGGGGGTGACTATGGCTACACCTTC. It is translated as CATSRVGGGDYGYTF. The whole variable domain, remainder taken from reference TRBV15 and TRBJ1-2, is DAMVIQNPRYQVTQFGKPVTLSCSQTLNHNVMYWYQQKSSQAPKLLFHYYDKDFNNEADTPDNFQSRRPNTSFCFLDIRSPGLGDTAMYLCATSRVGGGDYGYTFGSGTRLTVV.

The V call is TRBV9, the J call TRBJ2-6; D is undetermined. Trimming took off 0 bases at V and 0 bases at J, with 4 bases between the two ends. The germline V gene encodes CDR1 SGDLS and CDR2 YYNGEE. There are 15 residues in the CDR3. This CDR3 reads CASSVVSSGANVLTF. In nucleotides, the CDR3 is TGTGCCAGCAGCGTAGTGAGCTCTGGGGCCAACGTCCTGACTTTC. Variable domain in full (rest from reference TRBV9 and TRBJ2-6): DSGVTQTPKHLITATGQRVTLRCSPRSGDLSVYWYQQSLDQGLQFLIQYYNGEERAKGNILERFSAQQFPDLHSELNLSSLELGDSALYFCASSVVSSGANVLTFGAGSRLTVL.

This chain links TRBV5-6 with TRBJ2-1, with TRBD2 as a possible D gene (5 bases). Trimming left V 3 bases short and J 1 base short, with 14 bases between. The CDR3 totals 16 residues. The germline gives CDR1 SGHDT, CDR2 YYEEEE. The CDR3 DNA reads as TGTGCCAGCAGCTGGGGAGCCTCGGGATCCTACAATGAGCAGTTCTTC. Encoded protein: CASSWGASGSYNEQFF.

The rearrangement joins TRBV18 to TRBJ2-5, with D hard to call. Germline CDR1 is KGHSH and CDR2 is LQKENI. V was shortened by 0 bases and J by 11 bases, with 22 bases between the two germline ends. The CDR3 runs 16 residues. CDR3 region: CASSPPLGTPSRRQYF. The CDR3, as DNA: TGTGCCAGCTCACCACCTCTAGGCACTCCCTCACGCAGACAGTACTTC. The variable domain in full, with the rest retrieved from reference TRBV18 and TRBJ2-5, is NAGVMQNPRHLVRRRGQEARLRCSPMKGHSHVYWYRQLPEEGLKFMVYLQKENIIDESGMPKERFSAEFPKEGPSILRIQQVVRGDSAAYFCASSPPLGTPSRRQYFGPGTRLLVL.

The chain couples TRBV5-1 to TRBJ1-1, with 9 bases fitting TRBD1. Germline V gene data show CDR1 as SGHRS and CDR2 as YFSETQ. V shed 3 bases and J 4 bases; nucleotides not matched to a gene: 4. The CDR3 runs to 14 residues. For the CDR3, the DNA is TGCGCCAGCAGCTCCACAGGGGGCTCCACTGAAGCTTTCTTT. Translated, it gives CASSSTGGSTEAFF. Full variable domain (outside the CDR3, taken from reference TRBV5-1 and TRBJ1-1): KAGVTQTPRYLIKTRGQQVTLSCSPISGHRSVSWYQQTPGQGLQFLFEYFSETQRNKGNFPGRFSGRQFSNSRSEMNVSTLELGDSALYLCASSSTGGSTEAFFGQGTRLTVV.

This chain links TRBV29-1 with TRBJ2-2; the D is unclear. CDR1 SQVTM and CDR2 ANQGSEA come from the germline V gene. With 4 bases removed from V and 6 bases from J, the gap between germline ends came to 3 bases. The CDR3 runs to 10 residues. In nucleotides, the CDR3 is TGCAGCGTTGCCGCCGGGGAGCTGTTTTTT. It specifies CSVAAGELFF.

CDR3 sequence: CASSIWSGTSKSEQFF. The CDR3 DNA sequence: TGTGCCAGTAGTATTTGGTCGGGGACTAGTAAAAGTGAGCAGTTCTTC. This chain uses TRBV19 with TRBJ2-1, with 8 bases lining up with TRBD2. Per the germline V gene, CDR1 is LNHDA and CDR2 is SQIVND (reference sequence). CDR3 length: 16 residues. V shed 3 bases, J shed 9 bases, and the junction held 13 bases outside the gene matches.

V usage is TRBV6-1 and J usage is TRBJ1-1; D is unclear. This CDR3 has 14 amino acids. Germline-derived CDR1 and CDR2 are MNHNS and SASEGT. Deletions cut 1 base from V and 7 bases from J, with 13 bases between. For the CDR3, the DNA is TGTGCCAGCAGTGAAGTGTGGGGTGAGGGTGAAGCTTTCTTT. Encoded protein: CASSEVWGEGEAFF.

J is TRBJ1-5 and V is TRBV19, with D perhaps matching TRBD1 (6 bases). Deletions cut 6 bases from V and 11 bases from J, with 11 bases between. Germline CDR1 is LNHDA and CDR2 is SQIVND (reference sequence). The CDR3 has 11 amino acids. This chain's CDR3 is CASRGGWSQHF. The CDR3 DNA is TGTGCCAGTAGAGGGGGTTGGTCCCAGCATTTT. The variable domain in full, with the rest retrieved from reference TRBV19 and TRBJ1-5, is DGGITQSPKYLFRKEGQNVTLSCEQNLNHDAMYWYRQDPGQGLRLIYYSQIVNDFQKGDIAEGYSVSREKKESFPLTVTSAQKNPTAFYLCASRGGWSQHFGDGTRLSIL.